This T cell receptor (beta chain) was identified during a study of cytomegalovirus exposure and HLA in healthy donors. This clone was detected a few times. Germline CDR1 reads SEHNR; CDR2 reads FQNEAQ (reference sequence). The CDR3 length is 13 residues. Losses at the gene ends were 5 bases for V and 5 bases for J; bases not matched to a gene: 3. PCR employed 60 Vbeta and 13 Jbeta primers. Repertoires were generated with immunoSEQ multiplex PCR, while TCRdb's copy carries only in-frame clones and drops some. The data contain around 150,000 clones, over 65% of them singletons. The sample taken for sequencing was PBMCs. The rearrangement uses TRBV7-9 and TRBJ2-5, with 9 positions matching TRBD2. This TCR was sampled from a man in his forties or fifties in good health and CMV-seronegative. The CDR3 region is CASSDGLAETQYF. CDR3 DNA: TGTGCCAGCAGCGACGGACTAGCGGAGACCCAGTACTTC. Complete variable domain (other parts from reference TRBV7-9 and TRBJ2-5): DTGVSQNPRHKITKRGQNVTFRCDPISEHNRLYWYRQTLGQGPEFLTYFQNEAQLEKSRLLSDRFSAERPKGSFSTLEIQRTEQGDSAMYLCASSDGLAETQYFGPGTRLLVL.